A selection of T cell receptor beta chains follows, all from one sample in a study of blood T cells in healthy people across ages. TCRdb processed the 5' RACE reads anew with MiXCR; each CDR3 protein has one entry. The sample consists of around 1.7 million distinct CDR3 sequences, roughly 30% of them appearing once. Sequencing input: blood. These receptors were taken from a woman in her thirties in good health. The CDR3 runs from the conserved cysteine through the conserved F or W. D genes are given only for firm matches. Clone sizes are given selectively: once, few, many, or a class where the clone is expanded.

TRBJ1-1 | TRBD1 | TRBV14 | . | TGTGCCAGCAGCGAATACGACAGGGGCGATAACACTGAGGCTTTCTTT | CASSEYDRGDNTEAFF
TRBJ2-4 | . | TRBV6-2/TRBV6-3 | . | TGTGCCAGCAGTTTTCGTCAGGTAGCCAAAAACATTCAGTACTTC | CASSFRQVAKNIQYF
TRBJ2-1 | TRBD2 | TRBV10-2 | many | TGCGCCAGCAGTGAAGCGGGAGGGACTTACAATGAGCAGTTCTTC | CASSEAGGTYNEQFF
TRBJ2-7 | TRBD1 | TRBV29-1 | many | TGCAGCGTACGGGGGGACAGGGATTACGAGCAGTACTTC | CSVRGDRDYEQYF
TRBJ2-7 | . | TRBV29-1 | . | TGCAGCGTTACCGGTAGCGTCAAGACCTGCGAGCAGTACTTC | CSVTGSVKTCEQYF
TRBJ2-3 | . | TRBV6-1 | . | TGTGCCAGCAGTTTAGCAAGTTATACGCAGTATTTT | CASSLASYTQYF
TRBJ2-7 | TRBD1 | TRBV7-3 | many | TGTGCCAGCAGAAGGGGACAGGGCTACGAGCAGTACTTC | CASRRGQGYEQYF
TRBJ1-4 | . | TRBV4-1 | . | TGCGCCAGCAGCCGGTTGGGGACTAATGAAAAACTGTTTTTT | CASSRLGTNEKLFF
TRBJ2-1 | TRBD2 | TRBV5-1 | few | TGCGCCAGCAGCTTGGGCCGGGAGGGCCAAGCCGAGCAGTTCTTC | CASSLGREGQAEQFF
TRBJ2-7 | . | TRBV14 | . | TGTGCCAGCAGCCAAGGGGGAACGGGTGGACCCTACGAGCAGTACTTC | CASSQGGTGGPYEQYF
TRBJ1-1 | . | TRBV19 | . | TGTGCCAGTAGTATCAGACGGGAGACCACTGAAGCTTTCTTT | CASSIRRETTEAFF
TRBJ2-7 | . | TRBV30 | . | TGTGCCTGGACCCATAGGGGTCTTGGCGAGCAGTACTTC | CAWTHRGLGEQYF
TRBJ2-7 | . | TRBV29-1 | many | TGCAGCGCCTCCCCACAGGGTGACCCATACGAGCAGTACTTC | CSASPQGDPYEQYF
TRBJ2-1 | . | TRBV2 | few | TGTGCCAGCAGAGTCCTAGAGACTGCGCAGTTCTTC | CASRVLETAQFF
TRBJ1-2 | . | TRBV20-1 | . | TGCAGTGCTACGTTACAGACTAACAACTATGGCTACACTTTC | CSATLQTNNYGYTF
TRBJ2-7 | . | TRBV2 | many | TGTGCCAGCATAGGAGTAGGGACGGATGGTGAGCAGTACTTC | CASIGVGTDGEQYF
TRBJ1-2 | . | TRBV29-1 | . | TGCAGCGTTGAAGATCGGGGCAGATCTAACTATGGCTACACCTTC | CSVEDRGRSNYGYTF
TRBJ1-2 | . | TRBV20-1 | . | TGCAGTGCTGCGACAGGTCTCGATGGCTACACCTTC | CSAATGLDGYTF
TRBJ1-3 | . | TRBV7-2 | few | TGTGCCAGCAGCTCATTACAGGGCTCTGGAAACACCATATATTTT | CASSSLQGSGNTIYF
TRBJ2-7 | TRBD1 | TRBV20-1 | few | TGCAGTGCCTTACACGGACAGGGTGGATACGAGCAGTACTTC | CSALHGQGGYEQYF
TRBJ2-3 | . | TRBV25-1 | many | TGTGCCAGCAGTGAATCTGCAGGGGGCACAGATACGCAGTATTTT | CASSESAGGTDTQYF
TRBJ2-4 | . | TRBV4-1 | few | TGCGCCAGCAGCCAAATCGTTGGGACGCCCAAAAACATTCAGTACTTC | CASSQIVGTPKNIQYF
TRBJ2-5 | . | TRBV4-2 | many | TGTGCCAGCAGCAAGACCGGCGGGGAAAAAGAGACCCAGTACTTC | CASSKTGGEKETQYF
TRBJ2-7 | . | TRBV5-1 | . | TGCGCCAGCAGCTGGGGGGACAGAATACAACGTCTCGAGCAGTACTTC | CASSWGDRIQRLEQYF
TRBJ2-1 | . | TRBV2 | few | TGTGCCAGCAGCCTTGATAATTCCGGCAATGAGCAGTTCTTC | CASSLDNSGNEQFF
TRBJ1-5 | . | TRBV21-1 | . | TGTGCCAGCAGCAAGGGGTGGATGTCGGCTGGGCCCGGGCCCCAGCATTTT | CASSKGWMSAGPGPQHF